These 20 T cell receptor beta chains came from one sample sequenced in a study of T cell clonality in common variable immunodeficiency. Findings and caveats of the study: Fewer deletions and N-nucleotide insertions were reportedly seen in common variable immunodeficiency TCR beta sequences.

No antigen has been assigned to these receptors. The assay was immunoSEQ multiplex PCR, and TCRdb's table has in-frame clones only and misses some. The sample gives about 33,000 clones, none seen only once, and the top ten clones hold about 6.1%. Material for sequencing was peripheral blood mononuclear cells. The source is a human donor with common variable immunodeficiency.

This clone has ten or more counts. The CDR3 end is not reached by the read, which stops 3 residues before it; the germline J gene fills it in. The chain carries TRBV20-1 and TRBJ2-7, with 10 bases that match TRBD2. V dropped 3 bases and J dropped 0; count of bases not matched to a gene: 11. CDR1 and CDR2 (germline): DFQATT, SNEGSKA (reference sequence). The CDR3 runs 17 residues. CDR3 in amino acids: CSARSASGGLSSYEQYF. The CDR3 DNA, read in part, is TGCAGTGCTAGGTCAGCTAGCGGGGGATTAAGCTCCTACGAG.

Many counts were recorded for this clone. The CDR3 end is not reached by the read, which stops 3 residues before it; the germline J gene fills it in. The J gene is TRBJ2-5, the V gene TRBV7-8; 9 bases match TRBD1. The CDR3 is made up of 14 amino acids. V was clipped by 4 bases and J by 2 bases; unmatched bases: 2. Per germline, CDR1 SGHVS and CDR2 FQNEAQ. The covered CDR3 bases are TGTGCCAGCAGCTCTGACAGGGGGCAAGAGACC. Protein sequence: CASSSDRGQET. The complete CDR3 reads CASSSDRGQETQYF.

A remark on this clone: From the germline J gene comes the end of the CDR3, since the read stops 3 residues before it. This chain links TRBV30 with TRBJ2-3; tentatively, D is TRBD1 (6 bases). The germline V and J ends were trimmed by 7 bases and 0 bases, with 17 bases remaining between them. There are 15 residues in the CDR3. Germline-derived CDR1 and CDR2 are GTSNPN and SVGIG (reference sequence). CDR3 sequence reads: CAYILGAGSTDTQYF. CDR3 DNA (partial): TGTGCCTACATATTGGGGGCAGGGAGCACAGATACG.

This clone was picked up many times. Sequencing ends 3 residues short of the CDR3 end; the germline J gene provides the rest. The rearrangement links TRBV29-1 to TRBJ1-1; D is undetermined. CDR1 and CDR2 (germline): SQVTM, ANQGSEA. This CDR3 has 12 amino acids. V was clipped by 7 bases and J by 4 bases, with 13 bases between them. The sequenced part of the CDR3 DNA is TGCAGCGCCCGGGGTCGGGGCACTGAA. It translates to CSARGRGTE. The whole CDR3 is CSARGRGTEAFF.

This clone was seen many times. Coverage ceases 3 residues before the CDR3 finishes, and the germline J gene fills in the end. V is TRBV10-3 and J is TRBJ2-2, with 9 bases aligning to TRBD1. Germline assignment: CDR1 ENHRY and CDR2 SYGVKD. After removal of 5 bases from V and 5 bases from J, the junction contained 9 bases not matched to a gene. The CDR3 spans 16 residues. This CDR3 reads CAISSHGTGNTGELFF. The sequenced part of the CDR3 DNA is TGTGCCATCAGTTCCCACGGGACAGGGAATACCGGGGAG.

As regards this clone: The read is 3 residues too short to cover the CDR3 end, so that end is filled in from the germline J gene. This rearrangement joins TRBV2 to TRBJ1-5, with TRBD1 matching over 7 bases. Germline V gene data show CDR1 as SNHLY and CDR2 as FYNNEI. J was trimmed by 7 bases and V by 4 bases; bases with no gene match: 7. This CDR3 has 14 residues. The CDR3 protein is CASSARGGEQPQHF. The CDR3 DNA, read in part, is TGTGCCAGCAGTGCTAGAGGGGGCGAACAGCCC.

This clone was counted between two and nine times. The read terminates 3 residues ahead of where the CDR3 ends, so the germline J gene completes it. The chain links TRBV5-1 to TRBJ2-3, with 13 bases lining up with TRBD2. Per the germline V gene, CDR1 is SGHRS and CDR2 is YFSETQ. The CDR3 is 15 amino acids. The V segment lost 5 bases and the J segment 4 bases; nucleotides outside the gene matches: 4. The CDR3 sequence: CASRPGLAGPDTQYF. The covered CDR3 bases are TGCGCCAGCAGACCGGGACTAGCGGGGCCAGATACG. The whole variable domain, remainder taken from reference TRBV5-1 and TRBJ2-3, is KAGVTQTPRYLIKTRGQQVTLSCSPISGHRSVSWYQQTPGQGLQFLFEYFSETQRNKGNFPGRFSGRQFSNSRSEMNVSTLELGDSALYLCASRPGLAGPDTQYFGPGTRLTVL.

This clone was counted many times. The read terminates 3 residues before the CDR3 end, so the remaining end is supplied by the germline J gene. The V call is TRBV18, the J call TRBJ2-7, with 10 bases that match TRBD1. J was trimmed by 4 bases and V by 3 bases; bases with no gene match: 15. This CDR3 is built from 18 residues. Per the germline V gene, CDR1 is KGHSH and CDR2 is LQKENI. Incomplete CDR3 DNA: TGTGCCAGCTCACCTACCCTACCGGGACAGGGGTTGGGGTACGAG. This translates into CASSPTLPGQGLGYE. The entire CDR3 protein is CASSPTLPGQGLGYEQYF.

This clone was counted between two and nine times. The read stops 3 residues short of the end of the CDR3; the missing end is completed from the germline J gene. The chain uses TRBV7-3 and TRBJ2-2, with D possibly being TRBD1 (7 bases). The ends were cut back, 4 bases at V and 1 base at J, with 16 bases in the middle. Germline CDR1 is SGHTA and CDR2 is FQGTGA. This CDR3 comprises 17 residues. CDR3 sequence reads: CASSSQGGGVNTGELFF. CDR3 bases read: TGTGCCAGCAGCTCCCAGGGGGGTGGGGTGAACACCGGGGAG.

This clone was seen ten or more times. From the germline J gene comes the end of the CDR3, since the read stops 3 residues before it. The J gene is TRBJ1-4, the V gene TRBV11-2; possible D gene TRBD1, 6 bases. The CDR3 covers 15 residues. Germline V gives CDR1 SGHAT, CDR2 FQNNGV. The V gene lost 4 bases and the J gene lost 6 bases, with 15 bases spanning the gap. The CDR3 bases that were read are TGTGCCAGCAGCTCAGGGGCTCAGGGCGATGAAAAA. This encodes CASSSGAQGDEK. The CDR3 in full is CASSSGAQGDEKLFF.

This clone was seen only a few times. The CDR3 loop is CASSAGTGGIYEQYF. CDR3 DNA, as far as it was read: TGTGCCAGCAGCGCCGGGACGGGGGGCATATACGAG. The chain couples TRBV7-2 to TRBJ2-7; a possible D gene is TRBD2 (7 bases). With the read ending 3 residues before the CDR3 end, the germline J gene is used to fill in that end. V was trimmed by 5 bases and J by 4 bases, leaving 18 bases between them. Germline loops: CDR1 SGHTA, CDR2 FQGNSA. This CDR3 contains 15 residues.

Note on this clone: Read coverage stops 3 residues before the CDR3 terminus; the germline J gene supplies the remainder. The V and J genes are TRBV6-2 or TRBV6-3 and TRBJ1-1; D remains ambiguous. Germline V CDR1 and CDR2: MNHEY, SVGEGT. The CDR3 runs 11 residues. The CDR3 DNA, read in part, is TGTGCCAGCAGTTATAGGGCCGAA. Amino acids: CASSYRAE. The CDR3 as a whole reads CASSYRAEAFF.

This clone was seen many times. Read data end 3 residues before the CDR3 end; the end is taken from the germline J gene. J is TRBJ2-1 and V is TRBV18; 10 bases line up with TRBD1. Germline V CDR1 and CDR2: KGHSH, LQKENI. The CDR3 totals 14 residues. V shed 3 bases, J shed 5 bases, and the junction held 1 base outside the gene matches. The covered CDR3 bases are TGTGCCAGCTCACCCGGACAGGGGGACAATGAG. It specifies CASSPGQGDNE. The whole CDR3 reads CASSPGQGDNEQFF.

This clone has a handful of counts. The DNA ends 3 residues before the CDR3 does, and the rest of the CDR3 is filled in from the germline J gene. The rearrangement uses TRBV7-9 and TRBJ1-1; D unresolved. From germline, CDR1 is SEHNR and CDR2 FQNEAQ (reference sequence). The CDR3 runs 11 residues. V lost 5 bases, J lost 3 bases, and 4 bases lay in between. The part of the CDR3 DNA that was read is TGTGCCAGCAGCCCTGACACTGAA. Protein product: CASSPDTE. The whole CDR3 region reads CASSPDTEAFF.

This clone was picked up many times. Read data end 3 residues before the CDR3 end; the end is taken from the germline J gene. The chain employs TRBV30 and TRBJ1-2, with a possible D match to TRBD1 (6 bases). The CDR3 is 13 amino acids. V was pared by 5 bases and J by 6 bases, with 16 bases between. Germline V gene lookup returns CDR1 GTSNPN and CDR2 SVGIG (reference sequence). The CDR3 bases that were read are TGTGCCTGGGGAGGGGAACAGGGAAATGGC. Protein product: CAWGGEQGNG. The CDR3 as a whole reads CAWGGEQGNGYTF.

This clone has a handful of counts. The read is 3 residues too short to cover the CDR3 end, so that end is filled in from the germline J gene. This rearrangement joins TRBV30 to TRBJ1-2, with D tentatively TRBD1 (5 bases). Trimming removed 0 bases from V and 4 bases from J, with 12 bases in between. CDR1 is GTSNPN and CDR2 is SVGIG in the germline V gene (reference sequence). CDR3 length: 14 amino acids. Partial CDR3 DNA: TGTGCCTGGAGTGTAGGTGGGGCCTCCTATGGC. This gives the protein CAWSVGGASYG. The entire CDR3 reads CAWSVGGASYGYTF.

The sample holds a few counts of this clone. The missing CDR3 end, 3 residues past where the read stops, is filled in from the germline J gene. The chain has TRBV18 and TRBJ2-1; 9 bases fit TRBD2. The trim removed 6 bases at V and 9 bases at J, leaving 12 bases unmatched. Germline values: CDR1 KGHSH, CDR2 LQKENI. The CDR3 totals 15 residues. The CDR3 is CASSRDGGTSPEQFF. CDR3 bases read: TGTGCCAGCTCCCGCGACGGGGGGACTAGCCCTGAG.

This clone was seen at least ten times. With the read ending 3 residues before the CDR3 end, the germline J gene is used to fill in that end. The V and J genes are TRBV7-2 and TRBJ2-5; a weak D match, TRBD1 (6 bases). This CDR3 spans 15 amino acids. The germline CDR1 and CDR2 sequences are SGHTA and FQGNSA. V was pared by 5 bases and J by 5 bases, with 18 bases between. The CDR3 region is CASSARGHRGETQYF. The covered CDR3 bases are TGTGCCAGCAGCGCAAGGGGACATCGAGGGGAGACC.

To note about this clone: The read terminates 3 residues before the CDR3 end, so the remaining end is supplied by the germline J gene. The V call is TRBV29-1, the J call TRBJ1-2; D is ambiguous. Germline V gene sequence: CDR1 SQVTM, CDR2 ANQGSEA. The CDR3 has 13 residues. Trimming stripped 6 bases from V and 0 bases from J, with 11 bases between. The sequenced CDR3 bases are TGCAGCGTCCAGATGGACTCTAACTATGGC. Protein sequence: CSVQMDSNYG. The entire CDR3 sequence reads CSVQMDSNYGYTF. Full variable domain (missing parts from reference TRBV29-1 and TRBJ1-2): SAVISQKPSRDICQRGTSLTIQCQVDSQVTMMFWYRQQPGQSLTLIATANQGSEATYESGFVIDKFPISRPNLTFSTLTVSNMSPEDSSIYLCSVQMDSNYGYTFGSGTRLTVV.

This clone was seen at least ten times. The read terminates 3 residues ahead of where the CDR3 ends, so the germline J gene completes it. The genes are TRBV5-5 and TRBJ1-2; 9 bases align to TRBD1. The V and J ends lost 2 bases and 6 bases, in that order; junction bases with no gene match: 8. The CDR3 contains 15 residues. Germline V gives CDR1 SGHKS, CDR2 YYEKEE (reference sequence). This chain's CDR3 is CASSFAGTGRDGYTF. The CDR3 DNA, read in part, is TGTGCCAGCAGCTTCGCCGGGACAGGGAGAGATGGC.